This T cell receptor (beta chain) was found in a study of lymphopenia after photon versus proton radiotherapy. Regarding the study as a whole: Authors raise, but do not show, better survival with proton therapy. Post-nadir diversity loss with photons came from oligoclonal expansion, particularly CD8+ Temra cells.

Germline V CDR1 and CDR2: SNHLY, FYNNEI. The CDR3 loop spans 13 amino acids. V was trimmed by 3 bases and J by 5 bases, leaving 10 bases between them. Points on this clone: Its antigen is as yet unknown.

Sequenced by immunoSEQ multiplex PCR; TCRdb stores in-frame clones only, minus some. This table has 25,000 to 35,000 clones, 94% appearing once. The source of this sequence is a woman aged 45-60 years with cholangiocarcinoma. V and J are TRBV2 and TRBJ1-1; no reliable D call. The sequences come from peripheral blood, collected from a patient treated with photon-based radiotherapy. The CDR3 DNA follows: TGTGCCAGCAGTGACGGGGAGTTGACTGAAGCTTTCTTT. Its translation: CASSDGELTEAFF.